This T cell receptor (beta chain) was recovered during a study of Ad26.COV2.S vaccination and SARS-CoV-2 variants. Study-wide background: Dosing was one shot or two shots 56 days apart.

Germline CDR1 reads SNHLY; CDR2 reads FYNNEI. The CDR3 is 12 residues long. For this clone: Its antigen is currently unknown. One junction end does not reproduce the germline sequence, and a read error may be involved.

Study-level results: Placebo recipients and vaccine recipients were similar in non-spike TCR breadth. Marked by substantial breadth, spike-specific CD8+ and CD4+ T cell responses were reportedly seen after vaccination.

Generated by immunoSEQ multiplex PCR, the TCRdb table keeps only in-frame clones and is missing some. The table includes 350,000 to 400,000 clones, approximately 91% detected once. Regarding treatment: about 20 received Ad26.COV2.S at low or high dose, single or two shots; a few received placebo; per-sample allocation not given. Collection of samples fell on day 63 after the first vaccine or placebo injection. An 18-55-year-old adult in Boston served as donor. This chain joins TRBV2 and TRBJ1-2, with D possibly TRBD1 on 6 matching bases. The sequencing here drew on peripheral blood, taken in a trial of Ad26.COV2.S vaccine versus placebo. This clonotype was obtained from a person between 18 and 65 years old who received the Ad26.COV2.S COVID-19 vaccine or a placebo. CDR3 sequence reads: CASRGQSFTPNF. The CDR3 DNA reads as TGTGCCAGCAGAGGACAGTCCTTTACCCCTAACTTC.